This entry lists 20 T cell receptor beta chains sequenced from one sample in a study of blood T cell repertoires in COVID-19. Generated by immunoSEQ multiplex PCR, the TCRdb table keeps only in-frame clones and is missing some. This repertoire shows approximately 220,000 clones, 80% to 90% found once; its top ten account for 2% to 3%. The sequenced material came from PBMCs or T cells enriched from blood (not recorded which). Receptor source: a woman in her 30s with acute COVID-19.

The chain is built from TRBV12-3 or TRBV12-4 and TRBJ1-1, with TRBD1 matching 7 bases. After removal of 8 bases from V and 10 bases from J, the junction contained 10 bases not matched to a gene. The CDR3 sequence is 12 residues long. The CDR3 region is CASGGTARGAFF. CDR3 sequence (DNA): TGTGCCAGCGGAGGGACAGCTCGGGGAGCTTTCTTT.

The chain is built from TRBV3-1 (or the pseudogene TRBV3-2) and TRBJ2-7, with D possibly being TRBD2 (6 bases). This CDR3 has 16 residues. Germline values: CDR1 LGHDT, CDR2 YNNKEL (reference sequence). The V and J ends lost 1 base and 0 bases respectively, with 13 bases between them. DNA for the CDR3: TGTGCCAGCAGCCAAGCGTTGGAGGGGAGCTCCTACGAGCAGTACTTC. Translation gives CASSQALEGSSYEQYF.

This clone was seen only once. This sequence joins TRBV3-1 (or the pseudogene TRBV3-2) and TRBJ1-5; perhaps TRBD1 as D (5 bases). Germline V gene sequence: CDR1 LGHDT, CDR2 YNNKEL (reference sequence). The CDR3 contains 14 residues. With 3 bases removed from V and 9 bases from J, the gap between germline ends came to 15 bases. The CDR3 nucleotides are TGTGCCAGCAGCCAGGGAACAGGTCGAGGGCCCCAGCATTTT. Residues: CASSQGTGRGPQHF.

The V and J genes are TRBV19 and TRBJ1-1; 8 nucleotides line up with TRBD1. CDR3 length: 15 amino acids. V lost 4 bases and J lost 0; bases outside the gene matches: 4. Germline lookup yields CDR1 LNHDA and CDR2 SQIVND (reference sequence). CDR3: CASSTLDRVNTEAFF. Here the CDR3 DNA reads TGTGCCAGTAGTACCCTGGACAGGGTGAACACTGAAGCTTTCTTT.

The chain has TRBV11-2 and TRBJ1-4, with a tentative D call TRBD1 (6 bases). Trimming removed 5 bases from V and 2 bases from J, with 12 bases in between. The CDR3 is made up of 15 amino acids. Germline V gene sequence: CDR1 SGHAT, CDR2 FQNNGV. The CDR3 region is CASSPNTGTNEKLFF. The CDR3 DNA is TGTGCCAGCAGCCCAAATACAGGGACTAATGAAAAACTGTTTTTT.

The chain is built from TRBV5-1 and TRBJ1-1, with D possibly TRBD1 on 5 matching bases. Trimming stripped 2 bases from V and 5 bases from J, with 13 bases between. Germline CDR1 SGHRS, CDR2 YFSETQ. The CDR3 is made up of 14 amino acids. This chain's CDR3 is CASSLLGKGTEAFF. The CDR3 DNA follows: TGCGCCAGCAGCTTATTGGGAAAGGGGACTGAAGCTTTCTTT.

This chain uses TRBV5-1 with TRBJ1-2; 7 bases line up with TRBD1. J gave up 6 bases and V 0 bases, and 5 bases lay outside the gene matches. The CDR3 sequence is 14 residues long. CDR1 and CDR2 from the germline V gene are SGHRS and YFSETQ. The CDR3 DNA reads as TGCGCCAGCAGCTTGGGGACAGGTCTCAATGGCTACACCTTC. Protein: CASSLGTGLNGYTF.

The rearrangement links TRBV10-3 to TRBJ1-1; 9 nucleotides align to TRBD1. V was clipped by 2 bases and J by 5 bases; unmatched bases: 6. The CDR3 totals 15 residues. Germline CDR1 ENHRY, CDR2 SYGVKD. CDR3 sequence (DNA): TGTGCCATCAGTGAGCCAGGACAGGGGAAGACTGAAGCTTTCTTT. Protein sequence: CAISEPGQGKTEAFF.

The J gene is TRBJ2-3, the V gene TRBV5-1; 8 nucleotides match TRBD2. The CDR3 is 17 amino acids. Looked up from germline, CDR1 is SGHRS and CDR2 is YFSETQ. V lost 0 bases and J lost 4; bases outside the gene matches: 10. CDR3 nucleotide sequence: TGCGCCAGCAGCTTGGTCACGGGGGGGCCTAAGGCAGATACGCAGTATTTT. Protein product: CASSLVTGGPKADTQYF.

The rearrangement links TRBV29-1 to TRBJ2-1; D is perhaps TRBD1 (7 bases). Germline V gene data show CDR1 as SQVTM and CDR2 as ANQGSEA. V lost 7 bases, J lost 0 bases, and 19 bases lay in between. The length of the CDR3 is 16 residues. The CDR3 DNA is TGCAGCGGAACCCAGGGGGGTCCAAACTCCTACAATGAGCAGTTCTTC. Translation: CSGTQGGPNSYNEQFF.

Details on this clone: Other DNA variants within this sample encode the same CDR3. The J gene is TRBJ1-4, the V gene TRBV3-1 (or the pseudogene TRBV3-2), with a weak D call TRBD1 (5 bases). V was trimmed by 4 bases and J by 2 bases, leaving 5 bases between them. This CDR3 has 13 amino acids. CDR1 LGHDT and CDR2 YNNKEL come from the germline V gene (reference sequence). This chain's CDR3 is CASSRGTNEKLFF. The CDR3 DNA reads TGTGCCAGCAGCCGGGGCACTAATGAAAAACTGTTTTTT.

The chain uses TRBV1 and TRBJ1-6. TRBV1 is marked as a pseudogene. CDR3 length equals 19 residues. CDR3 sequence (DNA): TGCACCAGCAGCCAATTCCGGGACTCTTTCCCTTCGTATAATTCACCCCTCCACTTT. Translating it yields CTSSQFRDSFPSYNSPLHF.

This clone was detected only a few times. The genes are TRBV5-1 and TRBJ1-6; the match to TRBD1 covers 8 bases. CDR3 length: 16 residues. V shed 4 bases and J 6 bases; nucleotides not matched to a gene: 9. Germline V gives CDR1 SGHRS, CDR2 YFSETQ. The CDR3 sequence is CASSPGYGQGNSPLHF. Written as DNA, the CDR3 is TGCGCCAGCAGCCCCGGTTACGGACAGGGTAATTCACCCCTCCACTTT.

This chain links TRBV19 with TRBJ2-1, with a tentative D call TRBD1 (6 bases). The V gene lost 9 bases and the J gene lost 2 bases, with 14 bases spanning the gap. The CDR3 spans 14 residues. Germline assignment: CDR1 LNHDA and CDR2 SQIVND (reference sequence). The CDR3 DNA reads as TGTGCCAGCCAAATCAGGGGAACCTACAATGAGCAGTTCTTC. Translating it yields CASQIRGTYNEQFF.

V and J are TRBV7-2 and TRBJ2-3; D not resolved. Trimming shortened V by 1 base and J by 8 bases, and 13 bases separated the two germline ends. The germline CDR1 and CDR2 sequences are SGHTA and FQGNSA. The CDR3 totals 14 residues. The CDR3 loop is CASSLVGSSGTQYF. In DNA, the CDR3 is TGTGCCAGCAGCTTAGTTGGGTCTTCGGGTACGCAGTATTTT.

The rearrangement uses TRBV11-3 and TRBJ2-1; TRBD1 agrees at 8 bases. The CDR3 length is 14 residues. In germline, CDR1 is SGHNT, CDR2 YENEEA. V shed 8 bases, J shed 6 bases, and the junction held 9 bases outside the gene matches. The CDR3 sequence is CASRPRQGLNEQFF. The CDR3, as DNA: TGTGCCAGCCGCCCAAGACAGGGGCTCAATGAGCAGTTCTTC.

This chain connects TRBV18 to TRBJ2-2; possibly TRBD2 for D (6 bases). V was shortened by 3 bases and J by 6 bases, with 17 bases between the two germline ends. Germline-derived CDR1 and CDR2 are KGHSH and LQKENI. CDR3 length: 16 residues. This chain's CDR3 is CASSPRGRSGAGELFF. In DNA, the CDR3 is TGTGCCAGCTCACCTCGGGGACGGTCGGGGGCCGGGGAGCTGTTTTTT. Looking up the rest from reference TRBV18 and TRBJ2-2 gives the full variable domain: NAGVMQNPRHLVRRRGQEARLRCSPMKGHSHVYWYRQLPEEGLKFMVYLQKENIIDESGMPKERFSAEFPKEGPSILRIQQVVRGDSAAYFCASSPRGRSGAGELFFGEGSRLTVL.

The J gene is TRBJ1-1, the V gene TRBV5-6; D not resolved. The CDR3 loop spans 12 amino acids. Trimming stripped 4 bases from V and 3 bases from J, with 7 bases between. Germline V lookup: CDR1 SGHDT, CDR2 YYEEEE. CDR3 in amino acids: CASSPRDTEAFF. In DNA form, the CDR3 reads TGTGCCAGCAGCCCGAGGGACACTGAAGCTTTCTTT.

The chain links TRBV5-1 to TRBJ2-7; 9 bases align to TRBD1. The junction had 7 bases not matched to a gene; V was cut back by 0 bases and J by 6 bases. Germline values: CDR1 SGHRS, CDR2 YFSETQ. This CDR3 comprises 15 residues. Written as DNA, the CDR3 is TGCGCCAGCAGCTTGGTTCGGACAGGGGAGGCCGAGCAGTACTTC. It encodes CASSLVRTGEAEQYF. Combining the CDR3 with reference TRBV5-1 and TRBJ2-7 gives the whole variable domain KAGVTQTPRYLIKTRGQQVTLSCSPISGHRSVSWYQQTPGQGLQFLFEYFSETQRNKGNFPGRFSGRQFSNSRSEMNVSTLELGDSALYLCASSLVRTGEAEQYFGPGTRLTVT.

This clone has a single count. The chain is built from TRBV27 and TRBJ1-4; a weak D match, TRBD1 (6 bases). Looked up from germline, CDR1 is MNHEY and CDR2 is SMNVEV (reference sequence). The CDR3 has 15 residues. V lost 1 base, J lost 8 bases, and 14 bases lay in between. CDR3 nucleotide sequence: TGTGCCAGCAGTTTATTCCCGGGACACTCCGAAAAACTGTTTTTT. Translated, it gives CASSLFPGHSEKLFF.